This T cell receptor beta chain emerged from a study of beta chain features in type 1 diabetes. Every isolated RNA sample was fully reverse transcribed, so sequencing captured expressed TCRB transcripts. TCRdb's copy holds only in-frame clones and misses some; the assay was immunoSEQ multiplex PCR. The data show hundreds of thousands of clones, about an eighth seen once. The trim removed 8 bases at V and 5 bases at J, leaving 7 bases unmatched. Germline-derived CDR1 and CDR2 are MNHNS and SASEGT. The CDR3 extends over 14 amino acids. Findings and limits, study-wide: The study found moderately but significantly shorter TCRB CDR3s in all four CD4+ subsets of Type 1 diabetes patients.

In the case of this clone: The antigen remains undetermined.

Source material: naive CD4+ T cells from blood. V gene TRBV6-1 combines with J gene TRBJ2-5; the match to TRBD2 covers 11 bases. This clonotype was sampled from a man younger than 30 with type 1 diabetes. This chain's CDR3 is CASYRRTSGETQYF. The CDR3 DNA reads as TGTGCCAGCTATCGACGGACTAGCGGGGAGACCCAGTACTTC.